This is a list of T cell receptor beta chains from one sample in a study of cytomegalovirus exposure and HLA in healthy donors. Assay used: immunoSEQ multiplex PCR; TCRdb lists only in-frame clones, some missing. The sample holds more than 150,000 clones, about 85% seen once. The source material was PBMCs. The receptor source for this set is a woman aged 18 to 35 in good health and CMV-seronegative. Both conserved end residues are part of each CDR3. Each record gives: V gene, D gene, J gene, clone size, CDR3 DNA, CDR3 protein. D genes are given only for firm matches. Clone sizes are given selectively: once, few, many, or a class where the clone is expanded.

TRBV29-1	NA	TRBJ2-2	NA	TGCAGCGTTGCCTCTCTGAGGTCCGGGGAGCTGTTTTTT	CSVASLRSGELFF
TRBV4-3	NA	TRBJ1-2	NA	TGCGCCAGCAGCCACCAATGGGGAGGGGGAGGAGGCTACACCTTC	CASSHQWGGGGGYTF
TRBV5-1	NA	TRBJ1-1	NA	TGCGCCAGCAGCTTGAACGGACAGCGTGAAGCTTTCTTT	CASSLNGQREAFF
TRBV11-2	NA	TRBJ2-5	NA	TGTGCCAGCAGCCGGGGGGTCCGGGGGCGTAAACAGACCCAGTACTTC	CASSRGVRGRKQTQYF
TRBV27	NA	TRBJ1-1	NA	TGTGCCAGCAGTTTACAACAGGGAGTCACTGAAGCTTTCTTT	CASSLQQGVTEAFF
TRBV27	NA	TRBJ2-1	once	TGTGCCAGCAGCCCAGGGATCGTGTCCCTCGGGAATGAGCAGTTCTTC	CASSPGIVSLGNEQFF
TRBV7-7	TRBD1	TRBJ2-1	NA	TGTGCTAGCAGCGGCGGGACAGGGGGGTCCTACAATGAGCAGTTCTTC	CASSGGTGGSYNEQFF
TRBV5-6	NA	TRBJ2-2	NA	TGTGCCAGCAGCTTCTGGGGAGGTGACGGGGAGCTGTTTTTT	CASSFWGGDGELFF
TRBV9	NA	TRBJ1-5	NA	TGTGCCAGCAGCGCCCAGGGGTCGGGTCAGCCCCAGCATTTT	CASSAQGSGQPQHF
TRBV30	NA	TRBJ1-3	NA	TGTGCCAGGACGAGAACAGGAGAAAACGGAAACACCATATATTTT	CARTRTGENGNTIYF
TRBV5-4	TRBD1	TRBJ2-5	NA	TGTGCCAGCAGCTCGCCGGGACAGCAAGAGACCCAGTACTTC	CASSSPGQQETQYF
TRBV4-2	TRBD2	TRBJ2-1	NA	TGTGCCAGCAGCCAAACCGGGACTAGCGGGGGCAATGAGCAGTTCTTC	CASSQTGTSGGNEQFF
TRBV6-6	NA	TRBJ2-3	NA	TGTGCCAGCAGAACGGACACTCCAGATACGCAGTATTTT	CASRTDTPDTQYF
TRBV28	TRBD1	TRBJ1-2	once	TGTGCCAGCAGCACAGGGGGCCGTGACGCTAACTATGGCTACACCTTC	CASSTGGRDANYGYTF
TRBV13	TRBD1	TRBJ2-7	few	TGTGCCAGCAGCTTAGGCTTCGCCCTATCGTGGGCAGGGGGCTCCCACGAGCAGTACTTC	CASSLGFALSWAGGSHEQYF
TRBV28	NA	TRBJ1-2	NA	TGTGCCAGCAGTCCGACTTATTATGGCTACACCTTC	CASSPTYYGYTF
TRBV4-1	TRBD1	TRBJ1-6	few	TGTGCCAGCAGCCGGGACAGTAATTCACCCCTCCACTTT	CASSRDSNSPLHF
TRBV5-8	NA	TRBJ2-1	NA	TGTGCCAGCAGCCCGATCGAGATCTCCTACAATGAGCAGTTCTTC	CASSPIEISYNEQFF
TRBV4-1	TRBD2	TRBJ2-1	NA	TGCGCCAGCACCTCCCCGAGGGCGGGGGACAATGAGCAGTTCTTC	CASTSPRAGDNEQFF
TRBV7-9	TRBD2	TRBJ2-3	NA	TGTGCCAGCAGCTTAAGCGGGAGCCTCACAGATACGCAGTATTTT	CASSLSGSLTDTQYF
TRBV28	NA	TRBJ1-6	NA	TGTGCCAGCAGTACTCGACAGTCGTATAATTCACCCCTCCACTTT	CASSTRQSYNSPLHF
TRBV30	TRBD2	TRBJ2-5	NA	TGTGCCTGGAGTGTTCCTAGCGGGGGGCCCTTGGGCCAAGAGACCCAGTACTTC	CAWSVPSGGPLGQETQYF
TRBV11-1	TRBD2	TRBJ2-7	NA	TGTGCCAGCAGCCCCCAAGCGGGACTAGGCGGCGAGCAGTACTTC	CASSPQAGLGGEQYF
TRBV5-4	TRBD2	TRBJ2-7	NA	TGTGCCAGCAGCACTGGGACTAGCGGGAGCCTCAACGAGCAGTACTTC	CASSTGTSGSLNEQYF
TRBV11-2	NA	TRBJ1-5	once	TGTGCCAGCAGCCCCGTGGGGGGACGCCATCAGCCCCAGCATTTT	CASSPVGGRHQPQHF
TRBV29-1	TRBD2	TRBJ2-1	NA	TGCAGCGTTGCCTCCGGGACTAGCGGCGGGAATGAGCAGTTCTTC	CSVASGTSGGNEQFF
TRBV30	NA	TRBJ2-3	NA	TGTGTCCTAGGTAGAGATACGCAGTATTTT	CVLGRDTQYF
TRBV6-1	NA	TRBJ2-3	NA	TGTGCCACCAATCTTGGGGGGGCAAGGACAGATACGCAGTATTTT	CATNLGGARTDTQYF
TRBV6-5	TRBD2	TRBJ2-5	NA	TGTGCCAGCAGTTACGGGGCGGGGGATCGGGAGACCCAGTACTTC	CASSYGAGDRETQYF
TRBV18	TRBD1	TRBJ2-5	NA	TGTGCCAGCTCCAGGGACAGCCAAGAGACCCAGTACTTC	CASSRDSQETQYF
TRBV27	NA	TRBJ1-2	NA	TGTGCCAGCAGGGCGGGGCCGCTCACTAACTATGGCTACACCTTC	CASRAGPLTNYGYTF
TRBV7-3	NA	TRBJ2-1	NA	TGTGCCAGCAGCCCGCAACCCGTCGGTGAGCAGTTCTTC	CASSPQPVGEQFF
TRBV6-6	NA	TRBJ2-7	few	TGTGCCAGCACCTCGAGAGCCGGACTTCTAGCGCAGTACTTC	CASTSRAGLLAQYF
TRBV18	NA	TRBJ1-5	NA	TGTGCCAGCTCACCACAGGGGATCGGGCAACATTTT	CASSPQGIGQHF
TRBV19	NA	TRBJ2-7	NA	TGTGCCAGTAGTTCCGCCTACGAGCAGTACTTC	CASSSAYEQYF
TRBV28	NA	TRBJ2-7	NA	TGTGCCAGCGACCCCGGAGGGAAATCCTACGAGCAGTACTTC	CASDPGGKSYEQYF
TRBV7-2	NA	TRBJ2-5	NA	TGTGCCAGCGGGGGGGAGACCCAGTACTTC	CASGGETQYF
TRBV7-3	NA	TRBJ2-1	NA	TGTGCCAGCAGCTTAACGTCAAACCGAGCCGTCGATGAGCAGTTCTTC	CASSLTSNRAVDEQFF
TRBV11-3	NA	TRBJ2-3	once	TGTGCCAGCAGCTCTGGTTCTTGGGGGGGCACAGATACGCAGTATTTT	CASSSGSWGGTDTQYF
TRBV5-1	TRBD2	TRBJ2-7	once	TGCGCCAGCAGCCCGATAGCGGGGGGTTTATACGAGCAGTACTTC	CASSPIAGGLYEQYF
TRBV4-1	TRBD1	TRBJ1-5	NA	TGCGCCAGCAGCCTGGCAGGGGGGAATCAGCCCCAGCATTTT	CASSLAGGNQPQHF
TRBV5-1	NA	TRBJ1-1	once	TGCGCCAGCAGCTGGGGACGGGGGGCAACACGTGAAGCTTTCTTT	CASSWGRGATREAFF
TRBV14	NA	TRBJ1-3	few	TGTGCCAGCAGCCAAGTCGGCGGTTACTCTGGAAACACCATATATTTT	CASSQVGGYSGNTIYF
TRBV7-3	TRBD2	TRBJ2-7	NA	TGTGCCAGCAGCCTCGGAGCGGGAGGTTACGAGCAGTACTTC	CASSLGAGGYEQYF
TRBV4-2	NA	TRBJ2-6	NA	TGTGCCAGCACCTCCGATGCGGGCTCTGGGGCCAACGTCCTGACTTTC	CASTSDAGSGANVLTF
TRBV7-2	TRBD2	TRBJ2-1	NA	TGTGCCAGCAGTGCTAGCGGGAGAGGTGAGCAGTTCTTC	CASSASGRGEQFF
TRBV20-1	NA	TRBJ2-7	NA	TGCAGTGCCAAGGCAAAGGGGTGGGAATACTTC	CSAKAKGWEYF